The 8 T cell receptor beta chains below were found in one sample sequenced in a study of graft-versus-host responses after intestinal transplantation. Libraries were prepared by immunoSEQ multiplex PCR; TCRdb keeps only in-frame clonotypes and omits some of them. This repertoire shows 80,000 to 85,000 clones, about nine tenths found once; its top ten account for roughly 0.1%. These receptors are not linked to any known antigen. Sequences were derived from unstimulated CD4+ T cells sorted from spleen or lymph node cells, sampled before intestinal transplant. These receptors were taken from a human donor who received an intestinal transplant.

The genes are TRBV27 and TRBJ1-5, with 7 bases identical to TRBD1. The CDR3 totals 13 residues. V lost 8 bases to trimming and J lost 3 bases; unmatched junction nucleotides: 4. Germline CDR1 MNHEY, CDR2 SMNVEV (reference sequence). The CDR3 reads CASRDSLNQPQHF. CDR3 coding DNA: TGTGCCAGCCGGGACAGCCTCAATCAGCCCCAGCATTTT.

This clone showed up just once. This chain uses TRBV2 with TRBJ1-2; 9 bases fit TRBD1. CDR3 length: 12 residues. In germline, CDR1 is SNHLY, CDR2 FYNNEI. V was clipped by 8 bases and J by 8 bases; unmatched bases: 6. Written as DNA, the CDR3 is TGTGCCAGCGCCGGGACAGGGCCGGGCTACACCTTC. Its protein product is CASAGTGPGYTF. Complete variable domain (other parts from reference TRBV2 and TRBJ1-2): EPEVTQTPSHQVTQMGQEVILRCVPISNHLYFYWYRQILGQKVEFLVSFYNNEISEKSEIFDDQFSVERPDGSNFTLKIRSTKLEDSAMYFCASAGTGPGYTFGSGTRLTVV.

The rearrangement joins TRBV6-6 to TRBJ1-5; D not resolved. The CDR3 runs 15 residues. Trimming left V 1 base short and J 3 bases short, with 10 bases between. From germline, CDR1 is MNHNY and CDR2 SVGAGI (reference sequence). The CDR3 DNA reads as TGTGCCAGCAGTTACTATAGTCACTACAATCAGCCCCAGCATTTT. Protein product: CASSYYSHYNQPQHF.

This clone occurred once. The chain recombines TRBV7-8 with TRBJ2-7; no reliable D call. Germline-derived CDR1 and CDR2 are SGHVS and FQNEAQ. V was clipped by 3 bases and J by 0 bases, with 9 bases between them. The CDR3 has 14 amino acids. CDR3 nucleotides: TGTGCCAGCAGCTTGCAGGAAGTCTCCTACGAGCAGTACTTC. Translated, it gives CASSLQEVSYEQYF.

V is TRBV15 and J is TRBJ2-3; a possible D gene is TRBD2 (7 bases). The length of the CDR3 is 17 residues. The ends were cut back, 1 base at V and 5 bases at J, with 19 bases in the middle. CDR1 is LNHNV, CDR2 YYDKDF, per germline (reference sequence). The CDR3 region has the DNA TGTGCCACCAGCAGAGTGGTGGGGGGGCCAGTGATAGATACGCAGTATTTT. This codes for CATSRVVGGPVIDTQYF.

The rearrangement uses TRBV5-4 and TRBJ1-1, with 7 bases fitting TRBD1. J gave up 1 base and V 5 bases, and 5 bases lay outside the gene matches. The germline CDR1 and CDR2 sequences are SGHNT and YYREEE (reference sequence). The CDR3 covers 14 residues. CDR3 DNA sequence: TGTGCCAGCAGTACAGGGGTAGGGAACACTGAAGCTTTCTTT. Its protein product is CASSTGVGNTEAFF.

The rearrangement links TRBV27 to TRBJ1-6; D gene unclear. The CDR3 contains 17 residues. In germline, CDR1 is MNHEY, CDR2 SMNVEV (reference sequence). Trimming stripped 2 bases from V and 0 bases from J, with 11 bases between. CDR3 DNA: TGTGCCAGCAGTTTACGACACCCAATCTCCTATAATTCACCCCTCCACTTT. It translates to CASSLRHPISYNSPLHF.

This chain uses TRBV6-5 with TRBJ2-7, with a tentative D call TRBD1 (5 bases). This CDR3 contains 14 residues. Per germline, CDR1 MNHEY and CDR2 SVGAGI. V was clipped by 10 bases and J by 4 bases, with 20 bases between them. The CDR3 loop is CATVPLAGSYEQYF. The DNA for the CDR3 is TGTGCCACCGTCCCCTTGGCAGGGTCTTACGAGCAGTACTTC.